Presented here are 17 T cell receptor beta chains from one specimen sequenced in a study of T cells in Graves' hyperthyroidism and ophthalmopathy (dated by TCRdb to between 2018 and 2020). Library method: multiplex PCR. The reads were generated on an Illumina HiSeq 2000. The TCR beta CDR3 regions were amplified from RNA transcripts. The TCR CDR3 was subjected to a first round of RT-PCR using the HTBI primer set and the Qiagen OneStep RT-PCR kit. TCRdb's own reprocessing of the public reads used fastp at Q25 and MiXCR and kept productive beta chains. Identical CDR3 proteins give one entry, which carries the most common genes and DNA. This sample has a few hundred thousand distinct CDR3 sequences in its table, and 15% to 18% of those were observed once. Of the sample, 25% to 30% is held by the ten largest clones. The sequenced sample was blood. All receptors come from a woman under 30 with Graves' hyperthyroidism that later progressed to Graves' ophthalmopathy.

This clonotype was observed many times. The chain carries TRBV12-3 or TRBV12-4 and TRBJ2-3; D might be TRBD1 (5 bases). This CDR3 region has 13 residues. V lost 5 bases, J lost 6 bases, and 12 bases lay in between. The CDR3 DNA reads TGTGCCAGCAGTGCCGCCTACAGGGATACGCAGTATTTT. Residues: CASSAAYRDTQYF.

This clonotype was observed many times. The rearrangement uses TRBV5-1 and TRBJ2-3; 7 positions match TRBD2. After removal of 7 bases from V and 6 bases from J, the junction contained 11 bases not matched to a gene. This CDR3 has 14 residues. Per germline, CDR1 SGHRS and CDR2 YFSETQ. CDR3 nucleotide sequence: TGCGCCAGCGCAAGCGGGACTTCAATCGATACGCAGTATTTT. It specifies CASASGTSIDTQYF.

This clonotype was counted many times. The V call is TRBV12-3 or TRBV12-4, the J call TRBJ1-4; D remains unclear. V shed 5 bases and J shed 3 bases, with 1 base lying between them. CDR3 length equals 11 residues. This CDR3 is CASSPNEKLFF. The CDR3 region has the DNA TGTGCCAGCAGTCCTAATGAAAAACTGTTTTTT.

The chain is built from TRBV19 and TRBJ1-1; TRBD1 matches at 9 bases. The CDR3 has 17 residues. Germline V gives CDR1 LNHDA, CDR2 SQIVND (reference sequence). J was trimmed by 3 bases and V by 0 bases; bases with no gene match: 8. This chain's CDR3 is CASSIDAGTGTYTEAFF. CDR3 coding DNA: TGTGCCAGTAGTATAGATGCGGGGACAGGGACTTACACTGAAGCTTTCTTT. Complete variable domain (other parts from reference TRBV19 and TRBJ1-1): DGGITQSPKYLFRKEGQNVTLSCEQNLNHDAMYWYRQDPGQGLRLIYYSQIVNDFQKGDIAEGYSVSREKKESFPLTVTSAQKNPTAFYLCASSIDAGTGTYTEAFFGQGTRLTVV.

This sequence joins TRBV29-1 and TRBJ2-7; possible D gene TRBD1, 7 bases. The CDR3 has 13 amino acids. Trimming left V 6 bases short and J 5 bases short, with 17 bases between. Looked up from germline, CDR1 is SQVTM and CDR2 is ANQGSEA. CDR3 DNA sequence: TGCAGCGTGGTGAGTGGCAGGGGGGACGAGCAGTACTTC. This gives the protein CSVVSGRGDEQYF.

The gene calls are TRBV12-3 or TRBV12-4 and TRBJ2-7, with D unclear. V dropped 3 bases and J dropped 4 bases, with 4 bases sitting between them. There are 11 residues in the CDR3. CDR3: CASSFRYEQYF. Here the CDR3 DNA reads TGTGCCAGCAGTTTCCGGTACGAGCAGTACTTC.

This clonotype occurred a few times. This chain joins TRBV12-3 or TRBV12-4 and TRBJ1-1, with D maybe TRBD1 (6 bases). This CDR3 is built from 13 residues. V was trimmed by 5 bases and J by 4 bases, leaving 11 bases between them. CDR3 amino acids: CASSDTGSTEAFF. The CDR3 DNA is TGTGCCAGCAGTGACACAGGGTCCACTGAAGCTTTCTTT.

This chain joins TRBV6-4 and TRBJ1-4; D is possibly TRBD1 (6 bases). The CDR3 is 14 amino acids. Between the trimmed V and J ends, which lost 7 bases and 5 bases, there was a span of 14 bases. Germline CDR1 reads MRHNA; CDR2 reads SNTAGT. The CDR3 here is CASTEGGSNEKLFF. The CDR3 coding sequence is TGTGCCAGCACCGAGGGGGGTTCAAATGAAAAACTGTTTTTT.

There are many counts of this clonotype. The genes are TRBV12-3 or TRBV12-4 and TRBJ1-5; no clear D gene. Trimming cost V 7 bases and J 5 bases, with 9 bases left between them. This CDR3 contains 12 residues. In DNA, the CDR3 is TGTGCCAGCACCGAACCCTATCAGCCCCAGCATTTT. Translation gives CASTEPYQPQHF.

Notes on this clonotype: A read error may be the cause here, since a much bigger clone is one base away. The CDR3 spells CANSLRGGPYNEQFF. CDR3 DNA sequence: TGTGCCAACAGTTTACGAGGGGGCCCCTACAATGAGCAGTTCTTC. The genes are TRBV27 and TRBJ2-1; 7 nucleotides align to TRBD1. The CDR3 is made up of 15 amino acids. Germline CDR1 and CDR2: MNHEY and SMNVEV (reference sequence).

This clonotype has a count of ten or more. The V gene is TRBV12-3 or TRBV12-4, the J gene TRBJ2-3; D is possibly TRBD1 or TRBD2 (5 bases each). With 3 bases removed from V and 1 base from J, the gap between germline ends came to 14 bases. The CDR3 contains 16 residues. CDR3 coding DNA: TGTGCCAGCAGTTTTAGACGGGACGAAGGCACAGATACGCAGTATTTT. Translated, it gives CASSFRRDEGTDTQYF.

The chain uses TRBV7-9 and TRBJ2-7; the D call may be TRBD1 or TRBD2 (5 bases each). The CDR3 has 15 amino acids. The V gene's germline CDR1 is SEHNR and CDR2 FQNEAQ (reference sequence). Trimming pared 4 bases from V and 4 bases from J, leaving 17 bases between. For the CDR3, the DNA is TGTGCCAGCAGCTCGGGACCCGCCTGGAGTTACGAGCAGTACTTC. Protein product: CASSSGPAWSYEQYF.

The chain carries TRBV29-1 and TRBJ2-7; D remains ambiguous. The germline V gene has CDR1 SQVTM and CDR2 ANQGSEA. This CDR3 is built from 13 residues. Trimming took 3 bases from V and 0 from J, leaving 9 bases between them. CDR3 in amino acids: CSVDSPNSYEQYF. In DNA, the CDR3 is TGCAGCGTTGACTCTCCTAACTCCTACGAGCAGTACTTC.

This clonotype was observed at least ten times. The CDR3 DNA reads TGTGCCAGCAGTTTATCGGCACCTCCGTCCTACGAGCAGTACTTC. This codes for CASSLSAPPSYEQYF. The genes are TRBV28 and TRBJ2-7; D remains unclear. V shed 1 base and J shed 1 base, with 11 bases lying between them. The germline V gene encodes CDR1 MDHEN and CDR2 SYDVKM. CDR3 size: 15 residues.

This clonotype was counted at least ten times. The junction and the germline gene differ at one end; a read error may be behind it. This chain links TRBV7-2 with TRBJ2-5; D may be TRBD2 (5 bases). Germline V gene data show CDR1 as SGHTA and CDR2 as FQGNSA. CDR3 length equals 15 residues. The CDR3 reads CASSSEGGFQGTQYF. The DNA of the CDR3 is TGTGCCAGCAGCTCAGAAGGCGGGTTCCAAGGGACCCAGTACTTC.

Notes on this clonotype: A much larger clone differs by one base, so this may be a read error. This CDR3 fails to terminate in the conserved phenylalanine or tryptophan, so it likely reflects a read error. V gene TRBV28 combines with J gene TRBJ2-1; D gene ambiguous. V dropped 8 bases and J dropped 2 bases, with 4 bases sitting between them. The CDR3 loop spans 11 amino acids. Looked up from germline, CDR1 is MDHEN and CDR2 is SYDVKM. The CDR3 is CASGAYNEQFL. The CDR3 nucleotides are TGTGCCAGCGGTGCCTACAATGAGCAGTTCCTC.

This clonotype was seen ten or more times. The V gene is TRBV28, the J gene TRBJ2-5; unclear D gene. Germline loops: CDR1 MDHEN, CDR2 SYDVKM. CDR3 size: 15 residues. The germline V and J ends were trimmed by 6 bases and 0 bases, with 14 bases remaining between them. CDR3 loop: CASSRPAHYQETQYF. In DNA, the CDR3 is TGTGCCAGCAGCCGTCCCGCACACTACCAAGAGACCCAGTACTTC.